A single count supports the clone carrying this T cell receptor (beta chain). Generated by immunoSEQ multiplex PCR, the TCRdb table keeps only in-frame clones and is missing some. The profile shows 95,000 to 100,000 clones, about 90% of them singletons. The sample comes from a study of blood T cell repertoires in COVID-19. Trimming stripped 3 bases from V and 7 bases from J, with 9 bases between. The germline V gene encodes CDR1 DFQATT and CDR2 SNEGSKA (reference sequence). There are 11 residues in the CDR3. The chain carries TRBV20-1 and TRBJ2-5; tentatively, D is TRBD1 (5 bases). Material: peripheral blood. The clonotype was recovered from a human donor with COVID-19, enrolled during active disease. The donor label of this sample is uncertain. This CDR3 is CSARGLGTQYF. The CDR3 region has the DNA TGCAGTGCTAGGGGGCTGGGGACCCAGTACTTC.